The TCR beta chain under discussion was sequenced for a study of blood T cell repertoires in COVID-19. Study-wide background: There were acute and convalescent COVID-19 samples, and they came from the United States, Italy and Spain. The analysed material was cDNA or gDNA that came from T cells, B-cell-depleted T cells, or PBMCs.

Authors' methods: Amplified reference gene primers provided the basis for estimating nucleated cell counts. Repertoires were generated with immunoSEQ multiplex PCR, while TCRdb's copy carries only in-frame clones and drops some. V and J calls and clone size come straight from that table; D and trimming were deduced from the DNA. The table includes roughly 150,000 clones, roughly 72% detected once. Per germline, CDR1 MNHEY and CDR2 SVGAGI. Trimming removed 7 bases from V and 4 bases from J, with 19 bases in between. This CDR3 comprises 15 residues. Material for sequencing was peripheral blood. The chain combines TRBV6-5 with TRBJ1-2; no definite D call. The sequence came from a woman older than 75 with acute or convalescent COVID-19. CDR3 in amino acids: CASIADSPGGYGYTF. As DNA, the CDR3 is TGTGCCAGCATCGCCGACTCTCCTGGCGGCTATGGCTACACCTTC.